This TCR beta chain comes out of a study of CD8 T cells in ankylosing spondylitis (dated by TCRdb to 2015 to 2018). For context, the study as a whole: The study set out to find disease-linked TCR variants by profiling T cell receptor beta repertoires in ankylosing spondylitis patients and healthy donors. The full study cohort was made up of approximately 24 ankylosing spondylitis patients and 108 healthy donors. Peripheral blood was sampled, and synovial fluid was also collected from ankylosing spondylitis patients.

Sequenced on an Illumina HiSeq 2500. Quantitative 5'-RACE with molecular barcodes was used to prepare TCR beta libraries. As for the original processing: A new computational method based on a probabilistic model of VDJ rearrangement was used to identify disease-linked TCR variants. Clones were called with MiXCR by TCRdb after fastp trimmed the public reads at Q25, and only in-frame beta chains were retained. One record per CDR3 amino acid sequence lists the most common genes and DNA. The V and J calls, along with clone size, are taken from TCRdb and not from the paper's own processing. This sample has under 450,000 distinct CDR3 sequences in its table, and 20% to 25% of those were observed once. The ten largest account for around 14% of the sample. V loses 1 base, J loses 6 bases, and the germline ends lie 16 bases apart. Inclusive of the bounding cysteine and phenylalanine, the CDR3 is 15 residues long. Solely the CDR3 DNA is kept, with 45 bases framed from the first base. Sequences MGHDK (CDR1) and SYGVNS (CDR2) are obtained from the germline V gene.

The investigation overall reported the following: Some of the motif variants had been reported before in the synovial fluid and blood of reactive arthritis patients, a finding that suggests common disease-initiation mechanisms. The disease-linked clones were reported as significantly enriched in matched synovial fluid samples from ankylosing spondylitis patients. Blood from ankylosing spondylitis patients appeared to be characterized by a TCR beta motif made up of under 10 highly homologous amino acid variants. A CD8+ phenotype was shown by the disease-linked clones, which were found at relatively low frequencies in peripheral blood.

As for this clonotype: Its target antigen remains unknown. Per-base quality was not reported, and no clone a single base away is much larger than it.

In this chain, TRBV25-1 is recombined with TRBJ2-7; no D gene call is confident. The clonotype originates from a male donor with ankylosing spondylitis or in good health (not recorded which). The specimen was blood, either unsorted or a sorted T cell fraction (not recorded which). The CDR3 protein: CASSEFGLGISEQYF. In nucleotides, the sequence is TGTGCCAGCAGTGAATTCGGGCTGGGTATTAGCGAGCAGTACTTC.